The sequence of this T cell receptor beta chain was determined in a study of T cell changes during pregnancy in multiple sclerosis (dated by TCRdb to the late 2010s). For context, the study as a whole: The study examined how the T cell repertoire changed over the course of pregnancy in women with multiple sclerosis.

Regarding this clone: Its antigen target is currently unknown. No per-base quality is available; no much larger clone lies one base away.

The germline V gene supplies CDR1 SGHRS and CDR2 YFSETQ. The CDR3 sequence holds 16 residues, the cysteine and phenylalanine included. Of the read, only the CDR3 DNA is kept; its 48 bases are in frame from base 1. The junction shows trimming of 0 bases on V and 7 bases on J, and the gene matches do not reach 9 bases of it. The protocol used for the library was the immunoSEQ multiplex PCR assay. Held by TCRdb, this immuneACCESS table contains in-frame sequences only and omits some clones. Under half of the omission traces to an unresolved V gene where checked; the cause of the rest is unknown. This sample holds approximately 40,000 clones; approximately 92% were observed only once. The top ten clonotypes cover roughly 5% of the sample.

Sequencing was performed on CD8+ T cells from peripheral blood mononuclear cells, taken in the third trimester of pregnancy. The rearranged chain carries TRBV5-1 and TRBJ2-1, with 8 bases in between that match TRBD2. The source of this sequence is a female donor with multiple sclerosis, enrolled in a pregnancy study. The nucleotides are TGCGCCAGCAGCTTGGGTTTAGTAGCGGGGTTAAATGAGCAGTTCTTC. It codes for CASSLGLVAGLNEQFF.